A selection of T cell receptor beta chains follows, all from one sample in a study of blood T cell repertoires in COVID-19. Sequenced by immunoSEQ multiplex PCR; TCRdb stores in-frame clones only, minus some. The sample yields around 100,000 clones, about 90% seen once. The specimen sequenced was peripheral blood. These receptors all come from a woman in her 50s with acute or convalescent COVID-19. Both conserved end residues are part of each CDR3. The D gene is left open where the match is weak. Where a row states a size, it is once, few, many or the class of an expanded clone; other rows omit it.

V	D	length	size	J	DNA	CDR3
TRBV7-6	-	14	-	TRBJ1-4	TGTGCCAGCAGCTTAGCCTCAGGAACCGAAAAACTGTTTTTT	CASSLASGTEKLFF
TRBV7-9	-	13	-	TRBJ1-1	TGTGCCAGCAGCTTAGCGGCCCAGGGTGAAGCTTTCTTT	CASSLAAQGEAFF
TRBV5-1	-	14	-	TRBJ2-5	TGCGCCAGCAGCTACGACTCCAAACGGGAGACCCAGTACTTC	CASSYDSKRETQYF
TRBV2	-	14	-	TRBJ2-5	TGTGCCAGCAGTGAAGAGGGGGTTCAAGAGACCCAGTACTTC	CASSEEGVQETQYF
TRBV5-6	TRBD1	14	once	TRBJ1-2	TGTGCCAGCAGCGTGGGACAGGGAGACTATGGCTACACCTTC	CASSVGQGDYGYTF
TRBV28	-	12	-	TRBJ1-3	TGTGCCAGCATGGGGGGAGGAAACACCATATATTTT	CASMGGGNTIYF
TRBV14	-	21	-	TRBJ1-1	TGTGCCAGCAGCCAAGTTGATACGAGGGTGGTTGCCTCTATGAAGAACACTGAAGCTTTCTTT	CASSQVDTRVVASMKNTEAFF
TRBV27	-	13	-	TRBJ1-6	TGTGCCAGCAGTACACAGTATAATTCACCCCTCCACTTT	CASSTQYNSPLHF
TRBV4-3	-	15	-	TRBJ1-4	TGCGCCAGCAGCCAGGGAGGTACAGGAGGGGAAAAACTGTTTTTT	CASSQGGTGGEKLFF
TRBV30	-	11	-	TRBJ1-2	TGTGCCTGGAAGCTAGTTCTTGGCTACACCTTC	CAWKLVLGYTF
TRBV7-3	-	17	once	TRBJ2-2	TGTGCCAGCAGCTTAAACTCGAACGGCGGGAAAACCGGGGAGCTGTTTTTT	CASSLNSNGGKTGELFF
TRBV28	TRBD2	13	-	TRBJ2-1	TGTGCCAGCAGTCTCACCCGGGGGGTTGAGCAGTTCTTC	CASSLTRGVEQFF
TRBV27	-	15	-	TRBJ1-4	TGTGCCAGCAGTTTATCGAGTCCAACTAATGAAAAACTGTTTTTT	CASSLSSPTNEKLFF
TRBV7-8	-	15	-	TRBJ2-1	TGTGCCAGCAGCCCCCGTGAGAGCTCCTACAATGAGCAGTTCTTC	CASSPRESSYNEQFF
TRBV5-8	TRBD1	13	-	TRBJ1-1	TGTGCCAGCAACAGGGGGCCGCTCACTGAAGCTTTCTTT	CASNRGPLTEAFF
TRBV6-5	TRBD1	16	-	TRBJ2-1	TGTGCCAGCAGTTACGTAGGACAGGGGGCTTACAATGAGCAGTTCTTC	CASSYVGQGAYNEQFF
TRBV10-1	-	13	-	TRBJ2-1	TGCGCCACATCCTCAGGTGGGTTGGATGAGCAGTTCTTC	CATSSGGLDEQFF
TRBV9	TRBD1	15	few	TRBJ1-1	TGTGCCAGCAGCCCCCGGACAGGGGGGAGGACTGAAGCTTTCTTT	CASSPRTGGRTEAFF
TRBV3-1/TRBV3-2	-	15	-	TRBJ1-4	TGTGCCAGCAGCCAAGTCTTGGGGCGCGAAGGAAAACTGTTTTTT	CASSQVLGREGKLFF
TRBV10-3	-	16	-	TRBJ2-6	TGTGCCATCAGTGATCCTATTAGCTCTGGGGCCAACGTCCTGACTTTC	CAISDPISSGANVLTF
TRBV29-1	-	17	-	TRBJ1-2	TGCAGCTCTCAAGCGGCGGGAACACCGCCGGGGGGCTATGGCTACACCTTC	CSSQAAGTPPGGYGYTF
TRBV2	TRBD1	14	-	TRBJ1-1	TGTGCCAGCAGCGGGGACAGTTTGAACACTGAAGCTTTCTTT	CASSGDSLNTEAFF
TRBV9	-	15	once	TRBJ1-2	TGTGCCAGCAGCGTAGGGATACAGGGCTTCTATGGCTACACCTTC	CASSVGIQGFYGYTF